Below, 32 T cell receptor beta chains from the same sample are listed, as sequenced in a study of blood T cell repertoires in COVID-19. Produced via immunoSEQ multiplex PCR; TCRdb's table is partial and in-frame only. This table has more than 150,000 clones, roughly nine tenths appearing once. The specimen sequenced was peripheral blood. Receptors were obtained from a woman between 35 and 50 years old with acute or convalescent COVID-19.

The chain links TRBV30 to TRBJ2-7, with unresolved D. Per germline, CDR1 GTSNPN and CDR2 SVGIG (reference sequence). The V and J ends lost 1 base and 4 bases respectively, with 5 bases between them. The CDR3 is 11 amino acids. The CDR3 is CAWSAGYEQYF. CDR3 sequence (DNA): TGTGCCTGGAGTGCCGGGTACGAGCAGTACTTC.

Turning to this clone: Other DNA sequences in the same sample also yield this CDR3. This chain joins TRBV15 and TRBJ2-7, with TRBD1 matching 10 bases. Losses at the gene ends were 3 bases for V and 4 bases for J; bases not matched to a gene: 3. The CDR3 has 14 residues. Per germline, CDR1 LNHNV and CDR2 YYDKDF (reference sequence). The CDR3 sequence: CATSRDRGGYEQYF. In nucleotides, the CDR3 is TGTGCCACCAGCAGGGACAGGGGGGGATACGAGCAGTACTTC. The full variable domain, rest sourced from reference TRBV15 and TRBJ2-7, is DAMVIQNPRYQVTQFGKPVTLSCSQTLNHNVMYWYQQKSSQAPKLLFHYYDKDFNNEADTPDNFQSRRPNTSFCFLDIRSPGLGDTAMYLCATSRDRGGYEQYFGPGTRLTVT.

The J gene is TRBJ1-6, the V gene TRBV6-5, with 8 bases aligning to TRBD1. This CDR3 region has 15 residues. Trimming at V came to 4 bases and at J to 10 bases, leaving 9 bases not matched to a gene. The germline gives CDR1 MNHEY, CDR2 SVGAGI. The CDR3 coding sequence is TGTGCCAGCAGTTCACAGGACAGGGTTGGGTCACCCCTCCACTTT. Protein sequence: CASSSQDRVGSPLHF.

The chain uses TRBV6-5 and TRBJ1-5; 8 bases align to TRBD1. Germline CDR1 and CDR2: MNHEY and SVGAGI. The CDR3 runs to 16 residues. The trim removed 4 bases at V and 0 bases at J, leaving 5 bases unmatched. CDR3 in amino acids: CASSFTGGFSNQPQHF. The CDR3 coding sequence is TGTGCCAGCAGTTTTACAGGGGGTTTTAGCAATCAGCCCCAGCATTTT.

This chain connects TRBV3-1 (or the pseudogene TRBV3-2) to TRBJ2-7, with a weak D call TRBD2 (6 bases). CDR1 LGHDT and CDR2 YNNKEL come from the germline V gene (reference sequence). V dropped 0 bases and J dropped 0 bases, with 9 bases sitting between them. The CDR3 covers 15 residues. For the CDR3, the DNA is TGTGCCAGCAGCCAAGAGATAGCGGCCTCCTACGAGCAGTACTTC. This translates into CASSQEIAASYEQYF.

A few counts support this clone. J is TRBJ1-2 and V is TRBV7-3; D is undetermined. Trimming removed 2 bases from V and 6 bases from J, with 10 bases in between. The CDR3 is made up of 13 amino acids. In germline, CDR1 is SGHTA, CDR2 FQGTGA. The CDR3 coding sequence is TGTGCCAGCAGCTTATTGGGGAGGGATGGCTACACCTTC. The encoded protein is CASSLLGRDGYTF.

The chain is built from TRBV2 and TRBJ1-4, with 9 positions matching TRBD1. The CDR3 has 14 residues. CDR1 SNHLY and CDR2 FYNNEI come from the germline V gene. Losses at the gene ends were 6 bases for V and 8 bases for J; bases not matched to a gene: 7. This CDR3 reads CASRPGQGSEKLFF. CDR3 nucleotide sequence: TGTGCCAGCAGACCGGGACAGGGAAGCGAAAAACTGTTTTTT.

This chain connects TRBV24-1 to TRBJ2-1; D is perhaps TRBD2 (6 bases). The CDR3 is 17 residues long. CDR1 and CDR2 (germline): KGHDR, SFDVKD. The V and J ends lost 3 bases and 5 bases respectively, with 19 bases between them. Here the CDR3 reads CATSDRRGTGKHNEQFF. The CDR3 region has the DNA TGTGCCACCAGTGATCGGAGGGGAACAGGAAAGCACAATGAGCAGTTCTTC.

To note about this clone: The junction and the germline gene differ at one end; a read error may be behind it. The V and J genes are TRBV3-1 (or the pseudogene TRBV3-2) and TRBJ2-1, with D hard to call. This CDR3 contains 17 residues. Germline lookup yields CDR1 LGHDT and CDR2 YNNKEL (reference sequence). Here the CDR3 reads CVSSQYTGASSNNEQFF. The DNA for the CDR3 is TGTGTCAGCAGCCAATATACTGGCGCTAGTTCCAACAATGAGCAGTTCTTC.

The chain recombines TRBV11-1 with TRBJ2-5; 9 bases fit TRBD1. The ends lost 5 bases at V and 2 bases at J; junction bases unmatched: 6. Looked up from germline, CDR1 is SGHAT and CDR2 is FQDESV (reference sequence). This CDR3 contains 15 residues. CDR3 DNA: TGTGCCAGCAGCCCGAGGACAGGGGAACAAGAGACCCAGTACTTC. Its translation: CASSPRTGEQETQYF.

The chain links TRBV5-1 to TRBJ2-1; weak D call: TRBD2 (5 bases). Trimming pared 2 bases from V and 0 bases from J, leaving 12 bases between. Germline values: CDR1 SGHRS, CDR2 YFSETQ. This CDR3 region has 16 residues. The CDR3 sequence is CASSLATMSSYNEQFF. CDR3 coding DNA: TGCGCCAGCAGCTTAGCGACTATGAGCTCCTACAATGAGCAGTTCTTC.

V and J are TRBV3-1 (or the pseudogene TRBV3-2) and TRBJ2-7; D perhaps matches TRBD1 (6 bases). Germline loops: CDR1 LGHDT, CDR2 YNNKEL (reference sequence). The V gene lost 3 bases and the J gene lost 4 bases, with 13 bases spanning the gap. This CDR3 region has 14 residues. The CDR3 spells CASSQTGLGYEQYF. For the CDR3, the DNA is TGTGCCAGCAGCCAGACAGGTCTCGGTTACGAGCAGTACTTC.

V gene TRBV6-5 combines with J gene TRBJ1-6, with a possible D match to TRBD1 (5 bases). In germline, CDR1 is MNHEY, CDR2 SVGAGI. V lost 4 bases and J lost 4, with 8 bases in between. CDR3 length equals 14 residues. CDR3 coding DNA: TGTGCCAGCAGTTCGACAGTTTATAATTCACCCCTCCACTTT. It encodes CASSSTVYNSPLHF.

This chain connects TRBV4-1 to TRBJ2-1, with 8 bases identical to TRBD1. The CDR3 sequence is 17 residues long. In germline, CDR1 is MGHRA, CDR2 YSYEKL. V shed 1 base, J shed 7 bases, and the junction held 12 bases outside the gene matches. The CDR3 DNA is TGCGCCAGCAGCCAAGTGCGGCCCAGGGGGCCGGCGAATGAGCAGTTCTTC. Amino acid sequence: CASSQVRPRGPANEQFF.

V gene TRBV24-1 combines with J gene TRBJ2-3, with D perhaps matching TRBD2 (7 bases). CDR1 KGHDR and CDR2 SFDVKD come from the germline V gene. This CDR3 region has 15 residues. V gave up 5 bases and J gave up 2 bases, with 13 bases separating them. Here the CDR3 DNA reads TGTGCCACCAGTGTAGGACGGGGGGCCACAGATACGCAGTATTTT. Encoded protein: CATSVGRGATDTQYF.

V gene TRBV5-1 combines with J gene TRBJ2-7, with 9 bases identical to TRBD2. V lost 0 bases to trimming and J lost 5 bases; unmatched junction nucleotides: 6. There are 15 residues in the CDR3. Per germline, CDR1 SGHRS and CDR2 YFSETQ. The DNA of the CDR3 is TGCGCCAGCAGCTTGGTCGGCGGGAGGGCTGACGAGCAGTACTTC. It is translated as CASSLVGGRADEQYF.

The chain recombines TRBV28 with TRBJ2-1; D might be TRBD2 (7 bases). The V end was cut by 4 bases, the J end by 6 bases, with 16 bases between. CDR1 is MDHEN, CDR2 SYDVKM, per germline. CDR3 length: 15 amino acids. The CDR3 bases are TGTGCCAGCAGTTCACCCGGGGGGCGAGGCAATGAGCAGTTCTTC. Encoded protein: CASSSPGGRGNEQFF.

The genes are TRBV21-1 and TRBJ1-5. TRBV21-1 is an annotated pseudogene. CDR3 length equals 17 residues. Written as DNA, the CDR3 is TGTGCCAGCAGCAAAGGCAAGAGGGTTAAGGGTAGTCAGCCCCAGCATTTT. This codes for CASSKGKRVKGSQPQHF.

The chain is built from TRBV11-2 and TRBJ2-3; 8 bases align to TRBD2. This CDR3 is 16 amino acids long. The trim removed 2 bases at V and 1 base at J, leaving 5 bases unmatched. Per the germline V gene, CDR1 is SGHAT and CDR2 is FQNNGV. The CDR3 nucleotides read TGTGCCAGCAGCTTATTCGGGCGGGGGGGCACAGATACGCAGTATTTT. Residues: CASSLFGRGGTDTQYF. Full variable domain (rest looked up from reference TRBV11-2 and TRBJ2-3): EAGVAQSPRYKIIEKRQSVAFWCNPISGHATLYWYQQILGQGPKLLIQFQNNGVVDDSQLPKDRFSAERLKGVDSTLKIQPAKLEDSAVYLCASSLFGRGGTDTQYFGPGTRLTVL.

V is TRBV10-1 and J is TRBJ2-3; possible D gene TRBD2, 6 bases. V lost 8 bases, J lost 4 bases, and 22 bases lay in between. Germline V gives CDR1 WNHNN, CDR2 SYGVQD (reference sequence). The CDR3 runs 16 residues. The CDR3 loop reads CASSDQIADRADTQYF. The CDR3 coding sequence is TGCGCCAGCTCAGATCAAATAGCGGACCGGGCAGATACGCAGTATTTT.

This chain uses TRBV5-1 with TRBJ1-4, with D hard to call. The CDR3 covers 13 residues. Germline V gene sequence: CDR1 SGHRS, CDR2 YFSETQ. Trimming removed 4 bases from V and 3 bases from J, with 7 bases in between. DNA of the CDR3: TGCGCCAGCAGCCCCCATTCTAATGAAAAACTGTTTTTT. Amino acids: CASSPHSNEKLFF.

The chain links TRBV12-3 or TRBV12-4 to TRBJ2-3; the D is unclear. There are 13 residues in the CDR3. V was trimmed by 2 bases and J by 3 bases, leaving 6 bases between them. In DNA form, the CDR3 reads TGTGCCAGCAGTTTATTGGAGACAGATACGCAGTATTTT. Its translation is CASSLLETDTQYF.

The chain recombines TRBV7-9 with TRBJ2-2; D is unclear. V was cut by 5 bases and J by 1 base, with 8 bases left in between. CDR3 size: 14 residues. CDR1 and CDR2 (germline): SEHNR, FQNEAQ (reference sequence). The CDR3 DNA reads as TGTGCCAGCAGCCAAGTCGGGAACACCGGGGAGCTGTTTTTT. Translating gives CASSQVGNTGELFF. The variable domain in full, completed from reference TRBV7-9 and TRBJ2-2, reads DTGVSQNPRHKITKRGQNVTFRCDPISEHNRLYWYRQTLGQGPEFLTYFQNEAQLEKSRLLSDRFSAERPKGSFSTLEIQRTEQGDSAMYLCASSQVGNTGELFFGEGSRLTVL.

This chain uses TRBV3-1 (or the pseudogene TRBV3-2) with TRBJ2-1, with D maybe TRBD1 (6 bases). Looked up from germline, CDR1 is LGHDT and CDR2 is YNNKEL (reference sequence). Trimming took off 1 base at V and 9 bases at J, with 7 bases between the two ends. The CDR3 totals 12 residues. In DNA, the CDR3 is TGTGCCAGCAGCCAAGGGACAGCTGAGCAGTTCTTC. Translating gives CASSQGTAEQFF.

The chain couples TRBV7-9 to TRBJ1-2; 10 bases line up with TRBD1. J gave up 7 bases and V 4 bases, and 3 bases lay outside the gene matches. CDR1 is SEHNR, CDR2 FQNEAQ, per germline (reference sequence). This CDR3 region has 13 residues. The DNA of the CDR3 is TGTGCCAGCAGCTACCGGGACAGGGGTGGCTACACCTTC. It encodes CASSYRDRGGYTF.

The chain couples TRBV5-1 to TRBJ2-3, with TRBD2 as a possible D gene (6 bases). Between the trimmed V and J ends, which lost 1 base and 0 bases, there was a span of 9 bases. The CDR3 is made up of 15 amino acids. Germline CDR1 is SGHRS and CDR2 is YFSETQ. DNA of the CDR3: TGCGCCAGCAGCTTGACTAGCAGAAGCACAGATACGCAGTATTTT. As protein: CASSLTSRSTDTQYF.

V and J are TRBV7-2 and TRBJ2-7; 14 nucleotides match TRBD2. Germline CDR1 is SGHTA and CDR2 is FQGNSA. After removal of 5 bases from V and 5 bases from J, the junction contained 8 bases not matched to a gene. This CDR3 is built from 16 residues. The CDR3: CASSHRRTSGRNEQYF. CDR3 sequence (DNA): TGTGCCAGCAGCCACCGGCGGACTAGCGGGAGGAACGAGCAGTACTTC. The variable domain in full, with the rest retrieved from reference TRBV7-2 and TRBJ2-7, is GAGVSQSPSNKVTEKGKDVELRCDPISGHTALYWYRQSLGQGLEFLIYFQGNSAPDKSGLPSDRFSAERTGGSVSTLTIQRTQQEDSAVYLCASSHRRTSGRNEQYFGPGTRLTVT.

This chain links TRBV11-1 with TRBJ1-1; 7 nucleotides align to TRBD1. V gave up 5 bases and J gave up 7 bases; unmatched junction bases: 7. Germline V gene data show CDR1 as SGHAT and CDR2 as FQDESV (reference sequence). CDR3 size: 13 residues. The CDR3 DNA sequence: TGTGCCAGCAGCACCCGGACAGGTCTTGAAGCTTTCTTT. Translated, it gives CASSTRTGLEAFF.

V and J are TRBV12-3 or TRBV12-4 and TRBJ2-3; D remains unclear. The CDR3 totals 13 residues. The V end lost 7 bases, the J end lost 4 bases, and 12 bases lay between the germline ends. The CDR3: CASISGPPDTQYF. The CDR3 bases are TGTGCCAGCATTTCAGGCCCCCCAGATACGCAGTATTTT.

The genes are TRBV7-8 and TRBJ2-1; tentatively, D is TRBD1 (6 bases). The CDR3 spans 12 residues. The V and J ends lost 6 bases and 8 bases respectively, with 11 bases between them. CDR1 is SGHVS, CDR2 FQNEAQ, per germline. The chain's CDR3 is CASRQQGHEQFF. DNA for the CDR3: TGTGCCAGCAGACAACAGGGACATGAGCAGTTCTTC.

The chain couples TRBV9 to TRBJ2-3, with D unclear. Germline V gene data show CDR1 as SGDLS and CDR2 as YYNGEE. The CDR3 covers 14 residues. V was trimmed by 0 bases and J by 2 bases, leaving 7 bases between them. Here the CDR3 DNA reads TGTGCCAGCAGCGTAGTCGGTAACACAGATACGCAGTATTTT. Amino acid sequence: CASSVVGNTDTQYF.

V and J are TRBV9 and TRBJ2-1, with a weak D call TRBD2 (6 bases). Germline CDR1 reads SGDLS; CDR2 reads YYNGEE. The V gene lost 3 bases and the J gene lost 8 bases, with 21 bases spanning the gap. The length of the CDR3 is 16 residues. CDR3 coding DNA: TGTGCCAGCAGCGGACTAGTAAACGGGGTATCTCATGAGCAGTTCTTC. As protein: CASSGLVNGVSHEQFF.